This TCR beta chain was sequenced in a study of cytomegalovirus exposure and HLA in healthy donors (dated by TCRdb to about 2017). Notes on the research overall: According to an earlier analysis of several hundred of the donors, roughly 180 million T cells yielded over 90 million unique TCR beta sequences and about 300 Gb of sequence data. In the later analysis, no new phenotypic data were used to find candidate immune exposures; instead, reliance was placed on TCR beta sequences and their occurrence across donors. All discovery cohort repertoires had been generated using a single sequencing platform. An early release that covered some 630 HLA-typed donors contained about 300 gigabases of sequencing data and tens of millions of unique TCR sequences. Using immunosequencing, the study profiled T cell repertoires from fewer than 850 subjects and related those repertoires to cytomegalovirus serostatus. HLA typing covered class I and class II loci at four-digit resolution. Of the 398 genotyped donors, 81% fell in the genetic ancestry cluster associated with self-reported Caucasian donors. Genome-wide SNP genotypes for about 60% of the roughly 700 donors were used in a later genetic analysis, which treated that subset as a discovery cohort. Four to six DR-DQ haplotypes were handled as single units for association and clustering, since linkage in the cohort was strong. Donor age, sex, ethnicity and CMV serostatus were collected together with the repertoire data. High-throughput TCR immunosequencing, statistical association of individual TCRs with disease status, and machine learning were combined to predict cytomegalovirus infection status. To decide whether each TCR beta V gene segment behaved as functional or pseudogenic, an earlier analysis of over 500 of the donors relied on high-throughput TCR beta sequencing. In addition to the first cohort of about 650 subjects, a separate validation cohort of 120 different subjects was used. Among some 400 genotyped donors of the cohort, an average of about 240,000 unique TCR beta nucleotide sequences was sequenced per donor, of which about 19% were non-productive. To study patterns of TCR occurrence, a later analysis re-analyzed previously published TCR beta repertoires from 666 donors and added high-resolution HLA genotyping. The number of typed donors differed by locus: about 629-630 for A, B, C, DRB1 and DQB1; 522 for DQA1; around 610 for DPA1; and 400 to 480 for DPB1. The study aimed to test whether cataloging public T cell receptors could reveal signatures of past pathogen exposure. The paper as a whole reports these results and caveats: An association between a missense DCLRE1C variant and V-gene and J-gene trimming of TCR beta chains was found in a later genetic analysis and replicated in an independent cohort. Sequencing depth was assumed to be roughly uniform across donors in the presence/absence analyses, though that assumption may not hold. In a later analysis, more than 15,000 TCR beta sequences were associated with specific HLA alleles at a false discovery rate of 0.05. The classifier was reported to diagnose cytomegalovirus status with high specificity and sensitivity in both the original cohort and the validation cohort. Across donors, most TCR sequences were observed very rarely, whereas some public TCRs were present in many individuals. For the cohort, immune exposure information was limited to CMV serostatus. Because HLA typing was unavailable for some donors at each locus, only the typed subset was used in association tests. Because counts were too low, seventeen rarely observed V segments, including chromosome 9 orphons, were excluded from the earlier analysis of 587 of the donors. In a later analysis, TCR association rates were found to vary across HLA loci, with the most associated TCRs seen for DRB1 alleles and the fewest for HLA-C alleles. Linkage disequilibrium might explain the correlated functional status among segregating V segments, but an unknown experimental factor could not be ruled out. The 87-base-pair reads could not distinguish some IMGT-functional V segments, including TRBV6-2 and TRBV6-3, so those segments were excluded. The study gave a list of around 170 TCR beta chains associated with cytomegalovirus. Strong co-occurrence of HLA alleles, especially DR and DQ, made assigning TCR associations to individual alleles difficult. According to a later analysis, most CMV-associated TCR beta chains appeared to be HLA-restricted, and the HLA associations seemed to be driven largely by CMV exposure. The authors suggested that the approach could potentially be generalized to other disease states and immunological phenotypes. A further reported finding was that TCR beta sequences accurately predicted the HLA-A and HLA-B alleles for most subjects in the first cohort. In a later genetic analysis, fewer N-insertions in productive TCRs were reported among donors in an Asian-associated ancestry cluster than the roughly 670-donor mean. In vitro tests confirmed that a few of the cytomegalovirus-associated TCR beta chains recognize cytomegalovirus antigens. In an earlier analysis of about 550 of the donors, most TCR beta V segments were observed in productive rearrangements about 87% or about 30% of the time, broadly matching IMGT annotations. A group of highly shared sequence variants was considered likely to be a technical artifact of the sequencing pipeline. According to a later analysis, parvovirus B19, influenza, CMV and Epstein-Barr virus appeared linked to several top co-occurrence clusters. This cohort had only TCR beta chains sequenced, and the lack of alpha or paired-chain data limited which features could be detected. A later analysis found that HLA-associated TCR beta chains were more clonally expanded and had lower generation probabilities than equally common non-associated chains.

CDR1 and CDR2 are drawn from the germline V gene: SGHDT, YYEEEE. V loses 1 base at its end and J loses 2 bases; junction bases beyond the gene matches: 5. From its cysteine to its phenylalanine, the CDR3 spans 15 amino acids. Just CDR3 DNA is preserved here, 45 bases in frame from base 1. Regarding this clone: Its antigen specificity is not known.

The library was made by the immunoSEQ multiplex PCR assay. The multiplex PCR relied on a mix of 60 forward primers for TCR Vbeta segments and 13 reverse primers for TCR Jbeta segments. Amplification of the CDR3 region of rearranged TCR beta genes was performed with a multiplex PCR assay on genomic DNA. Amplified TCR beta libraries were sequenced as 87-base-pair reads on the Illumina HiSeq System. The original pipeline was this. Across the 670 or so repertoires, a later analysis counted approximately 83 million unique TCR beta chains, around 11 million of which were shared by at least two donors. To remove PCR and sequencing errors, raw reads were error-corrected and collapsed into unique sequences using a nearest-neighbor algorithm that merged closely related sequences. CDR3 sequences were aligned to IMGT reference sequences to assign V, D and J gene segments. For a sequence to be retained, a match of at least six nucleotides to both a V gene segment and a J gene segment was required. A rearrangement was called productive if the CDR3 had no stop codons and remained in frame with V and J, and every other rearrangement was called non-productive. CDR3 was defined according to IMGT convention as the region running from the second conserved V-encoded cysteine to the conserved J-encoded phenylalanine. In an earlier analysis of just under 600 of the donors, sequences lacking an unambiguous match to a single V gene segment were excluded. In an earlier analysis of 450 to 750 of the donors, a V segment was called functional when productive rearrangements were above 56.7%, and segregating when the standard deviation between donors exceeded 5%. To diagnose cytomegalovirus status from the catalog of TCR beta chain sequences, a statistical classification framework was built. A later analysis assigned V and J genes by comparing TCR nucleotide sequences with IMGT/GENE-DB human TR gene sequences. A later analysis assigned CDR3 sequences and most-parsimonious VDJ recombination scenarios with the TCRdist pipeline. A later analysis defined each TCR beta chain by its CDR3 amino acid sequence plus V-gene family, and excluded reads lacking a unique V-gene family. In a later analysis, fewer than 650 highly shared, low-generation-probability nucleotide sequences were removed to address suspected cross-contamination and a sequencing artifact. In a later analysis, a clonal expansion index was calculated for each public chain from normalized within-repertoire ranks of inferred template counts. In a later analysis, generation probabilities were computed using a VDJ recombination model fitted to out-of-frame rearrangements, and the results were checked against IGoR. A later analysis scored TCR-TCR, TCR-HLA and TCR-CMV co-occurrence with hypergeometric tests, applying a repertoire-size bias correction to TCR pairs. In a later analysis, false discovery rates were estimated by permuting HLA or CMV assignments 20 times. In a later analysis, co-occurring TCRs were grouped with DBSCAN, and TCRdist sequence similarity was added when clustering was performed within HLA-allele-positive subsets. Repertoires with fewer than 30,000 or more than 120,000 public chains were left out of co-occurrence clustering, as were about five repertoires with anomalous nucleotide sharing. What TCRdb holds here is the immuneACCESS table cut down to in-frame rearrangements. Part of the clones is not present; checked against another copy, under half of the missing clones reflect an unresolved V gene, and the others are unexplained. That table supplies the V and J calls and clone size; D and trimming were determined from the DNA. This sample's table carries 60,000 to 75,000 clones. The ten largest account for 1.5% to 2% of the sample.

The cohort was made up of 500 to 850 healthy bone marrow donors. At the time of sampling, every cohort member was nominally healthy, though immune exposures that went unrecorded were likely present. The donor tested CMV seronegative and was one of the 352 seronegative cohort members. A peripheral blood sample was provided by each donor, and peripheral blood mononuclear cells were used for TCR beta sequencing. Genomic DNA extraction from the blood cell samples was performed with the Qiagen DNeasy Blood Extraction Kit. The chain is made from TRBV5-6 and TRBJ2-7, with TRBD1 matching 8 junction bases. This clonotype was sampled from a woman aged 25 to 39 in good health and CMV-seronegative. The sequencing sample was made of PBMCs. The CDR3 in this case is CASSLRQGSPYEQYF. The nucleotide sequence reads as follows: TGTGCCAGCAGCTTGAGACAGGGGAGTCCCTACGAGCAGTACTTC. This CDR3, with the reference TRBV5-6 and TRBJ2-7 proteins standing in past its ends, gives the full variable domain DAGVTQSPTHLIKTRGQQVTLRCSPKSGHDTVSWYQQALGQGPQFIFQYYEEEERQRGNFPDRFSGHQFPNYSSELNVNALLLGDSALYLCASSLRQGSPYEQYFGPGTRLTVT.